This TCR beta chain was captured in a study of blood T cell repertoires in COVID-19. For the study at large: Samples of COVID-19 (acute and convalescent) were obtained from the United States, Italy and Spain.

The CDR3 spans 18 residues. Germline CDR1 reads MGHRA; CDR2 reads YSYEKL. Deletions cut 4 bases from V and 3 bases from J, with 21 bases between. Original data processing: By means of reference gene primer amplification, nucleated cell counts were estimated. The assay was immunoSEQ multiplex PCR, and TCRdb's table has in-frame clones only and misses some. V, J and clone size are those of that table, while D and trimming were read from the DNA. The sample has 150,000 to 200,000 clones; around 78% are singletons. Two negative PCRs, clearance, or symptom resolution characterized the recovered Cohort 3 donors.

This receptor was taken from a woman aged 45-60 years who had recovered from COVID-19. The sequenced sample was PBMCs or T cells enriched from blood (not recorded which). This rearrangement joins TRBV4-1 to TRBJ2-2, with D uncertain. The CDR3 is CASSPRVWARPDTGELFF. As DNA, the CDR3 is TGCGCCAGCAGCCCCCGAGTCTGGGCCCGCCCGGACACCGGGGAGCTGTTTTTT.